The 26 T cell receptor beta chains reported below all come from one sample, sequenced in a study of T cell changes during pregnancy in multiple sclerosis (dated by TCRdb to between 2018 and 2020). Library preparation was by the immunoSEQ multiplex PCR assay. TCRdb carries this immuneACCESS record with in-frame sequences only. Its versions omit some clonotypes, under half of them owing to an unresolved V gene in the studies checked, with the rest unexplained. In all, the sample holds some 56,000 clones, and over 80% of those were seen once. 0.64% of the sample is in the top ten clones. The starting material was CD4+ T cells from peripheral blood mononuclear cells, obtained after pregnancy. The receptors shown here come from a female donor with multiple sclerosis, enrolled in a pregnancy study.

The chain joins TRBV7-9 to TRBJ2-7, with 8 bases that match TRBD1. CDR1 SEHNR and CDR2 FQNEAQ come from the germline V gene (reference sequence). The V and J ends lost 4 bases and 4 bases, in that order; junction bases with no gene match: 6. The CDR3 is 14 amino acids. DNA of the CDR3: TGTGCCAGCAGCTCTCGGACAGGGAGTTACGAGCAGTACTTC. It encodes CASSSRTGSYEQYF.

J is TRBJ1-1 and V is TRBV19; 9 bases are a match to TRBD1. The germline V gene has CDR1 LNHDA and CDR2 SQIVND (reference sequence). The J segment lost 1 base and the V segment lost 10 bases, leaving 13 bases of the junction unmatched. The CDR3 has 16 residues. CDR3 nucleotides: TGTGCCACCGGGGGGGCCACAGGGGGCAGGAACACTGAAGCTTTCTTT. It codes for CATGGATGGRNTEAFF. Combining the CDR3 with reference TRBV19 and TRBJ1-1 gives the whole variable domain DGGITQSPKYLFRKEGQNVTLSCEQNLNHDAMYWYRQDPGQGLRLIYYSQIVNDFQKGDIAEGYSVSREKKESFPLTVTSAQKNPTAFYLCATGGATGGRNTEAFFGQGTRLTVV.

The chain recombines TRBV5-1 with TRBJ2-2; 12 bases align to TRBD2. Trimming removed 5 bases from V and 5 bases from J; junction bases left unmatched: 7. The length of the CDR3 is 16 residues. Per the germline V gene, CDR1 is SGHRS and CDR2 is YFSETQ. The CDR3 coding sequence is TGCGCCAGCAGAAGACTAGCGGGGGCGCTAACCGGGGAGCTGTTTTTT. It specifies CASRRLAGALTGELFF.

The J gene is TRBJ2-3, the V gene TRBV29-1, with D perhaps matching TRBD2 (6 bases). CDR3 length: 14 residues. V lost 4 bases and J 3 bases, leaving 14 bases between the germline ends. Per the germline V gene, CDR1 is SQVTM and CDR2 is ANQGSEA. The CDR3 is CSVAGGSSTDTQYF. DNA of the CDR3: TGCAGCGTTGCTGGGGGGAGTAGTACAGATACGCAGTATTTT.

The chain combines TRBV15 with TRBJ1-5; perhaps TRBD1 as D (5 bases). This CDR3 has 13 residues. Trimming left V 1 base short and J 5 bases short, with 6 bases between. The germline V gene has CDR1 LNHNV and CDR2 YYDKDF (reference sequence). CDR3 bases: TGTGCCACCAGCAGAGCGGGGGATCAGCCCCAGCATTTT. Protein sequence: CATSRAGDQPQHF.

The V and J genes are TRBV6-5 and TRBJ2-2; no clear D gene. CDR1 is MNHEY and CDR2 is SVGAGI in the germline V gene. Trimming removed 0 bases at V and 8 bases at J, with 10 bases between. The length of the CDR3 is 14 residues. CDR3 in DNA: TGTGCCAGCAGTTACTCGCCTTCCGCGGGGGAGCTGTTTTTT. Encoded protein: CASSYSPSAGELFF.

The chain is built from TRBV4-3 and TRBJ2-1; 13 bases are shared with TRBD2. V dropped 1 base and J dropped 3; count of bases not matched to a gene: 12. CDR1 and CDR2 from the germline V gene are LGHNA and YSLEER. CDR3 length equals 20 residues. CDR3 in amino acids: CASSQVVTSGGATGYNEQFF. The CDR3 DNA sequence: TGCGCCAGCAGCCAAGTTGTAACTAGCGGGGGGGCCACGGGCTACAATGAGCAGTTCTTC.

The rearrangement uses TRBV7-3 and TRBJ2-7; D is undetermined. Germline V gene lookup returns CDR1 SGHTA and CDR2 FQGTGA. The germline V and J ends were trimmed by 5 bases and 2 bases, with 10 bases remaining between them. CDR3 length: 13 residues. CDR3 bases: TGTGCCAGCAGCCTCGAGCGAGCCTACGAGCAGTACTTC. This encodes CASSLERAYEQYF.

The chain has TRBV5-1 and TRBJ1-5, with a weak D call TRBD1 (5 bases). This CDR3 is 14 amino acids long. V lost 0 bases and J 5 bases, leaving 9 bases between the germline ends. Per the germline V gene, CDR1 is SGHRS and CDR2 is YFSETQ. The CDR3 coding sequence is TGCGCCAGCAGCTTGGTGACAGTGGATCAGCCCCAGCATTTT. It yields the protein CASSLVTVDQPQHF.

The chain links TRBV30 to TRBJ1-6; 7 nucleotides line up with TRBD1. Germline CDR1 reads GTSNPN; CDR2 reads SVGIG (reference sequence). This CDR3 comprises 16 residues. Unmatched junction bases numbered 11, after V lost 0 bases and J lost 9 bases. DNA of the CDR3: TGTGCCTGGAGTGTAAGAGACAGGGTAGGAGGTTCACCCCTCCACTTT. Amino acid sequence: CAWSVRDRVGGSPLHF.

The chain uses TRBV9 and TRBJ2-1; TRBD2 matches at 13 bases. The germline gives CDR1 SGDLS, CDR2 YYNGEE. V was pared by 4 bases and J by 5 bases, with 15 bases of the junction left unmatched. This CDR3 has 19 residues. CDR3: CASSHSPQGGTSGNNEQFF. The CDR3 DNA follows: TGTGCCAGCAGCCACTCCCCCCAGGGAGGGACTAGCGGGAACAATGAGCAGTTCTTC.

The chain employs TRBV13 and TRBJ2-3; the D is unclear. CDR1 is PRHDT, CDR2 FYEKMQ, per germline (reference sequence). The length of the CDR3 is 15 residues. V was pared by 4 bases and J by 0 bases, with 11 bases between. The CDR3, as DNA: TGTGCCAGCAGCTCCCGCGCAGGAAGCACAGATACGCAGTATTTT. Its protein product is CASSSRAGSTDTQYF. Combining the CDR3 with reference TRBV13 and TRBJ2-3 gives the whole variable domain AAGVIQSPRHLIKEKRETATLKCYPIPRHDTVYWYQQGPGQDPQFLISFYEKMQSDKGSIPDRFSAQQFSDYHSELNMSSLELGDSALYFCASSSRAGSTDTQYFGPGTRLTVL.

This sequence joins TRBV7-2 and TRBJ1-5; TRBD1 aligns across 9 bases. The CDR3 length is 14 residues. CDR1 is SGHTA, CDR2 FQGNSA, per germline. The junction had 3 bases not matched to a gene; V was cut back by 4 bases and J by 5 bases. The CDR3 sequence: CASSSRQGDQPQHF. The CDR3, as DNA: TGTGCCAGCAGCTCCCGACAGGGGGATCAGCCCCAGCATTTT. The whole variable domain, filled in from reference TRBV7-2 and TRBJ1-5, reads GAGVSQSPSNKVTEKGKDVELRCDPISGHTALYWYRQSLGQGLEFLIYFQGNSAPDKSGLPSDRFSAERTGGSVSTLTIQRTQQEDSAVYLCASSSRQGDQPQHFGDGTRLSIL.

The rearrangement links TRBV7-2 to TRBJ1-2; D unresolved. Germline values: CDR1 SGHTA, CDR2 FQGNSA. V lost 1 base to trimming and J lost 4 bases, with 10 bases between them. There are 14 residues in the CDR3. The CDR3 loop is CASSLDAGLYGYTF. DNA for the CDR3: TGTGCCAGCAGCTTAGACGCAGGACTCTATGGCTACACCTTC. Full variable domain (outside the CDR3, taken from reference TRBV7-2 and TRBJ1-2): GAGVSQSPSNKVTEKGKDVELRCDPISGHTALYWYRQSLGQGLEFLIYFQGNSAPDKSGLPSDRFSAERTGGSVSTLTIQRTQQEDSAVYLCASSLDAGLYGYTFGSGTRLTVV.

The gene calls are TRBV18 and TRBJ1-2; 11 nucleotides line up with TRBD1. This CDR3 has 17 residues. Trimming removed 2 bases from V and 5 bases from J; junction bases left unmatched: 10. The germline CDR1 and CDR2 sequences are KGHSH and LQKENI. The CDR3 sequence: CASSPYTGTGGFYGYTF. CDR3 coding DNA: TGTGCCAGCTCACCATATACCGGGACAGGGGGTTTTTATGGCTACACCTTC.

The CDR3 DNA is TGTGCCAGCAGTTATCAAGGACAGGGGAACTATGGCTACACCTTC. It encodes CASSYQGQGNYGYTF. The chain links TRBV6-5 to TRBJ1-2, with 9 nucleotides matching TRBD1. The junction had 4 bases not matched to a gene; V was cut back by 3 bases and J by 2 bases. The CDR3 totals 15 residues. Germline loops: CDR1 MNHEY, CDR2 SVGAGI.

The rearrangement links TRBV18 to TRBJ2-3; 10 bases are a match to TRBD2. This CDR3 is built from 16 residues. Germline CDR1 reads KGHSH; CDR2 reads LQKENI. The ends lost 2 bases at V and 4 bases at J; junction bases unmatched: 6. The CDR3 sequence: CASSPMRSGGADTQYF. The DNA of the CDR3 is TGTGCCAGCTCACCAATGAGAAGCGGGGGGGCAGATACGCAGTATTTT.

This sequence joins TRBV7-2 and TRBJ2-3, with D maybe TRBD1 (5 bases). The CDR3 runs to 17 residues. Per the germline V gene, CDR1 is SGHTA and CDR2 is FQGNSA. V shed 1 base and J shed 6 bases, with 20 bases lying between them. The CDR3 coding sequence is TGTGCCAGCAGCTTAGTGTTGGTGGGGCAGGGCGGCGATACGCAGTATTTT. It yields the protein CASSLVLVGQGGDTQYF.

Note on this clone: A junction boundary mismatches the germline segment, possibly from a read error. The chain joins TRBV2 to TRBJ1-6; maybe TRBD1 (6 bases). This CDR3 has 16 residues. Germline CDR1 is SNHLY and CDR2 is FYNNEI. The DNA of the CDR3 is TGTGCCAGCACCAGGGGACTAGGCTCCAATAATTCACCCCTCCACTTT. It codes for CASTRGLGSNNSPLHF.

In DNA form, the CDR3 reads TGTGCCAGCAGCGTAGATCCTGTCGGACAAGTCACAGATACGCAGTATTTT. Its protein is CASSVDPVGQVTDTQYF. The gene calls are TRBV9 and TRBJ2-3, with D possibly being TRBD1 (5 bases). Germline CDR1 reads SGDLS; CDR2 reads YYNGEE. Between the trimmed V and J ends, which lost 0 bases and 2 bases, there was a span of 16 bases. The CDR3 runs 17 residues. The full variable domain, completed using reference TRBV9 and TRBJ2-3, is DSGVTQTPKHLITATGQRVTLRCSPRSGDLSVYWYQQSLDQGLQFLIQYYNGEERAKGNILERFSAQQFPDLHSELNLSSLELGDSALYFCASSVDPVGQVTDTQYFGPGTRLTVL.

The chain has TRBV25-1 and TRBJ1-2; TRBD1 aligns across 8 bases. Germline CDR1 MGHDK, CDR2 SYGVNS. V shed 5 bases, J shed 3 bases, and the junction held 5 bases outside the gene matches. The CDR3 spans 14 residues. CDR3 sequence: CASSQGQGHYGYTF. The DNA of the CDR3 is TGTGCCAGCAGTCAAGGACAGGGCCACTATGGCTACACCTTC.

This chain uses TRBV5-1 with TRBJ1-1; tentative D call: TRBD1 (6 bases). CDR3 length equals 15 residues. The germline CDR1 and CDR2 sequences are SGHRS and YFSETQ. The germline V and J ends were trimmed by 0 bases and 2 bases, with 11 bases remaining between them. This CDR3 is CASSLVGGGNTEAFF. CDR3 DNA sequence: TGCGCCAGCAGCTTGGTTGGGGGCGGTAACACTGAAGCTTTCTTT.

V and J are TRBV10-3 and TRBJ1-2; D remains ambiguous. V was clipped by 0 bases and J by 6 bases, with 5 bases between them. Germline-derived CDR1 and CDR2 are ENHRY and SYGVKD. CDR3 length: 12 amino acids. CDR3 sequence (DNA): TGTGCCATCAGTGAGTCGGCCCATGGCTACACCTTC. Translating gives CAISESAHGYTF.

The chain links TRBV4-3 to TRBJ1-2; the D gene is possibly TRBD1 (6 bases). The CDR3 loop spans 14 amino acids. The germline V gene has CDR1 LGHNA and CDR2 YSLEER. Trimming cost V 4 bases and J 7 bases, with 16 bases left between them. For the CDR3, the DNA is TGCGCCAGCAGCCCCGGACAGAGGAGTAGTGGCTACACCTTC. Amino acids: CASSPGQRSSGYTF.

The chain recombines TRBV11-3 with TRBJ2-7, with 8 bases identical to TRBD2. The length of the CDR3 is 12 residues. V lost 5 bases, J lost 10 bases, and 7 bases stayed unmatched. Germline values: CDR1 SGHNT, CDR2 YENEEA. This CDR3 reads CASSRGGPDQYF. The CDR3 nucleotides read TGTGCCAGCAGCCGGGGGGGGCCGGATCAGTACTTC.

V and J are TRBV2 and TRBJ2-3; D may be TRBD1 (5 bases). Trimming stripped 7 bases from V and 6 bases from J, with 20 bases between. CDR1 is SNHLY, CDR2 FYNNEI, per germline. There are 15 residues in the CDR3. The CDR3 DNA sequence: TGTGCCAGCACCGGGCCCAGGGTCGTGGAGGATACGCAGTATTTT. Translated, it gives CASTGPRVVEDTQYF.